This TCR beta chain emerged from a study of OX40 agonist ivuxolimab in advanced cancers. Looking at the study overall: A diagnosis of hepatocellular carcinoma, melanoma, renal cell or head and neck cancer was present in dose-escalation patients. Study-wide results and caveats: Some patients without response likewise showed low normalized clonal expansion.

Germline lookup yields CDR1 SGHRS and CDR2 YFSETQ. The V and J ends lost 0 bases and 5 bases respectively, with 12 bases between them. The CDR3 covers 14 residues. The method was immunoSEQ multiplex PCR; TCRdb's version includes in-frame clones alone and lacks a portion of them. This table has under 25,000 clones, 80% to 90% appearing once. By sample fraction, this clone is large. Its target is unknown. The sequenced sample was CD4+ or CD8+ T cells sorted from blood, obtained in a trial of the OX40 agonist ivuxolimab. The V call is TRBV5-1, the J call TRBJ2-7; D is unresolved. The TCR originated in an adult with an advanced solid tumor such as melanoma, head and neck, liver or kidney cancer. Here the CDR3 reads CASSLEVPTDEQYF. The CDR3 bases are TGCGCCAGCAGCTTGGAGGTACCCACGGACGAGCAGTACTTC. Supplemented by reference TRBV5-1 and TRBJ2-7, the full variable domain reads KAGVTQTPRYLIKTRGQQVTLSCSPISGHRSVSWYQQTPGQGLQFLFEYFSETQRNKGNFPGRFSGRQFSNSRSEMNVSTLELGDSALYLCASSLEVPTDEQYFGPGTRLTVT.